The entry below gives a single TCR beta chain sequence along with its context. It was during active infection that Seattle patients were enrolled and then longitudinally followed. These data come from a study of blood T cell repertoires in COVID-19. Data came from immunoSEQ multiplex PCR; TCRdb stores just in-frame clones and leaves some out. The sample lists 130,000 to 150,000 clones, roughly 80% occurring once. This TCR was recovered from a woman in her 70s with COVID-19, enrolled during active disease. The sequencing sample was made of peripheral blood.

CDR3 region: CASSIGQGYEQYF. The CDR3 region has the DNA TGTGCCAGTAGTATTGGACAGGGGTACGAGCAGTACTTC. The chain carries TRBV19 and TRBJ2-7, with 9 bases lining up with TRBD1. Per germline, CDR1 LNHDA and CDR2 SQIVND (reference sequence). V lost 3 bases, J lost 4 bases, and 1 base stayed unmatched. The CDR3 runs 13 residues.